In this sample, the clone carrying this T cell receptor beta chain turned up many times. Its target is not known. TCRdb reprocessed the 5' RACE reads with MiXCR, giving one entry per CDR3 protein. The table has about 210,000 distinct CDR3 sequences, 7% to 8% seen once. This specimen comes from a study of CD8 T cells in ankylosing spondylitis. Whole-study findings and limits: Ankylosing spondylitis blood appeared to carry a characteristic TCR beta motif of several highly homologous variants.

This clonotype was obtained from a male donor with ankylosing spondylitis. Specimen: blood, either unsorted or a sorted T cell fraction (not recorded which).

CDR3 sequence: CASSVKQGFSANEQYF. The CDR3 DNA is TGTGCCAGCAGTGTCAAACAGGGTTTTTCGGCTAACGAGCAGTACTTC. V gene TRBV27 combines with J gene TRBJ2-7; perhaps TRBD1 as D (6 bases). Germline CDR1 MNHEY, CDR2 SMNVEV (reference sequence). This CDR3 contains 16 residues. Deletions cut 5 bases from V and 5 bases from J, with 22 bases between.